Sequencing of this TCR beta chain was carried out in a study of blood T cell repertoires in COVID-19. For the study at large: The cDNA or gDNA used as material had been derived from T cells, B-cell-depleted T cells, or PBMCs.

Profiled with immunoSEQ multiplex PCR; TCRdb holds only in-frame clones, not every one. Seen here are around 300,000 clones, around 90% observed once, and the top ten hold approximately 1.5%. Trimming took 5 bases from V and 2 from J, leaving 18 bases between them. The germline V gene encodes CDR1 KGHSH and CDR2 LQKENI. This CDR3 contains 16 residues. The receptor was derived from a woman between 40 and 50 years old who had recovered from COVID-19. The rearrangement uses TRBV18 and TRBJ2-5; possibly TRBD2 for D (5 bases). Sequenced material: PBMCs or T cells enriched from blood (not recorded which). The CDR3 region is CASSGSASTRQETQYF. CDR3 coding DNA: TGTGCCAGCTCAGGGAGTGCCAGTACTAGACAAGAGACCCAGTACTTC.